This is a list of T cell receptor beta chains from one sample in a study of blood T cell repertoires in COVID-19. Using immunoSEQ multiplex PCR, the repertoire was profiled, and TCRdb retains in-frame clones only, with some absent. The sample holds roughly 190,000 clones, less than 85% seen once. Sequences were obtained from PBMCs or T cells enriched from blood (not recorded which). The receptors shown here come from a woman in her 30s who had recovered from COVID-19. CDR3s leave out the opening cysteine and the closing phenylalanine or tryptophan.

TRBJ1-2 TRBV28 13 ASSTKRDRGYGYT
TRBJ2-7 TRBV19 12 ATSTGTGSYEQY
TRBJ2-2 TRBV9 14 ASSVGQGARTGELF
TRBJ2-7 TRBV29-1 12 SVRTLGASYEQY
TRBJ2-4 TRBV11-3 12 ASSPTSGANIQY
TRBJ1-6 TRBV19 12 ASSDLSYNSPLH
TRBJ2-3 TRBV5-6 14 ASSLLGGGRSDTQY
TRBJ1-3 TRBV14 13 ASSPQDLSGNTIY
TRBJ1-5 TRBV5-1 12 ASSPDSRNQPQH
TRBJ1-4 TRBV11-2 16 ASSKTSGGSGTNEKLF
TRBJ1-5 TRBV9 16 ASSVGEGGLYSNQPQH
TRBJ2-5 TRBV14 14 ASSQDSGTGRQTQY
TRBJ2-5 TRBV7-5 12 ARSLLDREETQY
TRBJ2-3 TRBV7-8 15 ASSLPGLAGGYDTQY
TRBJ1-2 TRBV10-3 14 AISDPQGPTPYGYT
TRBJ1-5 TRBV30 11 AWSFDRSQPQH
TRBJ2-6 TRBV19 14 ASSQPQGAGANVLT
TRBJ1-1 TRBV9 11 ASSATPGQEAF
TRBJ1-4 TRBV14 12 ASNRQGKGEKLF
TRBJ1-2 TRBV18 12 ASSARQGASGYT
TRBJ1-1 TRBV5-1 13 ASSFPTGGDTEAF
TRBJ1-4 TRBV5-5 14 ASSRHPGATNEKLF
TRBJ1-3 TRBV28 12 AASPGGRSNTIY
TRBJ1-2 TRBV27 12 ASSLSAGFRGYT
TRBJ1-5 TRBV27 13 ASSLSTGLNQPQH
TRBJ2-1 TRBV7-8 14 ASSLLAGGLYNEQF
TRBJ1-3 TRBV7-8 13 ASSLVAGSGNTIY
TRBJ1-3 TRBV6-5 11 ASRRQGGNTIY
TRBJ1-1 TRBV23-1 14 ASSQSRRGHGTEAF
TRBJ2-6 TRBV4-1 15 ASSQGGGATGANVLT
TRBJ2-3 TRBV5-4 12 ASSARREGDTQY
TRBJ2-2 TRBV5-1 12 ASRTLAGTGELF
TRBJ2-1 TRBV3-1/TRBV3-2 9 ASSQGVEQF
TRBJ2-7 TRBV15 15 ATSRGGPLAGSYEQY
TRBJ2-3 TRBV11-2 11 ASSRTNTDTQY
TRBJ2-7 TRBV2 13 ASSGVLAGAVEQY
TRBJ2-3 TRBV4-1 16 ASSQVDMGLARPDTQY
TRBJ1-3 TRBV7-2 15 ASSPLTQGSTVNTIY
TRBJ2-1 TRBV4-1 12 ASSQVGPSNEQF
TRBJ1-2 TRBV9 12 ASSVGGGIYGYT
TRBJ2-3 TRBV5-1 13 ASSLRGMGTDTQY
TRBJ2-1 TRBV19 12 ASSSVRSYNEQF
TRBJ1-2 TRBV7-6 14 ASSSLGEQGAYGYT
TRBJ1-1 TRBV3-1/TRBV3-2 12 ASSSLVPGTEAF
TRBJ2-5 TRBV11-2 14 ASSPFPGRGMETQY
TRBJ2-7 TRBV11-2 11 ASSLVRQGASY
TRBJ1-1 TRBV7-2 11 ASSLGQNTEAF
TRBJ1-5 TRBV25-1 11 ASSTQGNQPQH
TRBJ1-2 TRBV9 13 ASSVTTESNYGYT
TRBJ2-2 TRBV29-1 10 SVGTNTGELF
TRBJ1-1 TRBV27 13 ASSPFTGRVTEAF
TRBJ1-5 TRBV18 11 ASSPGRNQPQH
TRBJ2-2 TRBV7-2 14 ASSFQGGANTGELF
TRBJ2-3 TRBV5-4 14 ASSLWGGGREGTQY